This TCR beta chain was identified during a study of beta chain features in type 1 diabetes. Turning to this clone: Its antigen is not identified.

Trimming cost V 0 bases and J 9 bases, with 12 bases left between them. Per germline, CDR1 SGHTA and CDR2 FQGNSA. The CDR3 contains 14 residues. cDNA synthesis used the whole RNA isolate, giving expressed TCRB sequences. TCRdb's table, derived via immunoSEQ multiplex PCR, lists solely in-frame clones and lacks some. The repertoire holds over 700,000 clones, with roughly 15% as singletons. General study points: Among patients with Type 1 diabetes, TCRB CDR3s were moderately but significantly shorter in every one of the four CD4+ subsets.

Sequenced sample: naive CD4+ T cells from blood. The receptor comes from a woman under 30 in good health. V and J are TRBV7-2 and TRBJ2-4; possibly TRBD2 for D (5 bases). CDR3 coding DNA: TGTGCCAGCAGCTTAGCGTCTGGACTTGGCATTCAGTACTTC. Its translation is CASSLASGLGIQYF.